The source of this T cell receptor (beta chain) is a study of response to subunit inactivated influenza vaccine. Findings and caveats of the study: That few new T cells are recruited by each seasonal influenza vaccination was the authors' suggestion.

In TCRdb, the RT-PCR reads were re-called with MiXCR into one record per CDR3 protein. The sample shows about 780,000 distinct CDR3 sequences, 18% of them seen only once. With respect to this clonotype: Antigen unknown.

CDR3 length equals 15 residues. CDR1 and CDR2 from the germline V gene are MNHEY and SMNVEV (reference sequence). V was trimmed by 6 bases and J by 0 bases, leaving 14 bases between them. The TCR originated in a man aged 45-60 years who received an inactivated influenza vaccine. V gene TRBV27 combines with J gene TRBJ2-5; D perhaps matches TRBD2 (5 bases). Specimen: PBMCs from blood, collected more than 4 days after vaccination. The CDR3 region is CASSERRGYQETQYF. Here the CDR3 DNA reads TGTGCCAGCAGCGAGCGGCGAGGGTACCAAGAGACCCAGTACTTC.